The 11 T cell receptor beta chains below all came from one sample that was sequenced in a study of blood T cell repertoires in COVID-19. Only in-frame clones appear in the TCRdb table, and some are missing; sequencing was by immunoSEQ multiplex PCR. The sample has roughly 140,000 clones, 80% to 90% seen once. Sequenced material: peripheral blood. The source is a woman aged 50 to 60 with acute or convalescent COVID-19.

V gene TRBV6-2 or TRBV6-3 combines with J gene TRBJ2-1; 7 bases are a match to TRBD2. V was clipped by 5 bases and J by 4 bases; unmatched bases: 8. The CDR3 is 15 residues long. Germline CDR1 MNHEY, CDR2 SVGEGT. CDR3 loop: CASSDPGGIYNEQFF. In DNA, the CDR3 is TGTGCCAGCAGTGATCCCGGGGGGATATACAATGAGCAGTTCTTC.

This clone was detected only once. J is TRBJ1-2 and V is TRBV7-9, with 7 bases lining up with TRBD1. CDR1 is SEHNR, CDR2 FQNEAQ, per germline (reference sequence). The CDR3 extends over 17 amino acids. Germline trimming cut 0 bases from V and 0 bases from J; bases unmatched to any gene: 7. The CDR3: CASSLAGNQGANYGYTF. The DNA for the CDR3 is TGTGCCAGCAGCTTAGCTGGGAACCAGGGGGCTAACTATGGCTACACCTTC.

This clone was observed a handful of times. The chain links TRBV18 to TRBJ1-2, with 10 bases that match TRBD1. V gave up 5 bases and J gave up 13 bases; unmatched junction bases: 13. Per the germline V gene, CDR1 is KGHSH and CDR2 is LQKENI. The CDR3 contains 14 residues. The CDR3 sequence: CASSIPTGGRELTF. CDR3 in DNA: TGTGCCAGCTCAATACCGACAGGGGGCCGCGAACTCACCTTC.

The rearrangement uses TRBV3-1 (or the pseudogene TRBV3-2) and TRBJ1-1; 9 bases are a match to TRBD1. J was trimmed by 3 bases and V by 4 bases; bases with no gene match: 3. The CDR3 covers 14 residues. From germline, CDR1 is LGHDT and CDR2 YNNKEL (reference sequence). The DNA for the CDR3 is TGTGCCAGCAGCCGGGGGACAGGGTACACTGAAGCTTTCTTT. Amino acid sequence: CASSRGTGYTEAFF.

V and J are TRBV18 and TRBJ2-5, with TRBD2 matching 11 bases. Germline V lookup: CDR1 KGHSH, CDR2 LQKENI. Unmatched junction bases numbered 4, after V lost 2 bases and J lost 5 bases. This CDR3 contains 15 residues. The DNA of the CDR3 is TGTGCCAGCTCACCAAAACTAGCGGGAGAGGAGACCCAGTACTTC. The encoded protein is CASSPKLAGEETQYF. Filled out from reference TRBV18 and TRBJ2-5, the complete variable domain reads NAGVMQNPRHLVRRRGQEARLRCSPMKGHSHVYWYRQLPEEGLKFMVYLQKENIIDESGMPKERFSAEFPKEGPSILRIQQVVRGDSAAYFCASSPKLAGEETQYFGPGTRLLVL.

V usage is TRBV6-9 and J usage is TRBJ1-4; D call uncertain. CDR3 length: 21 residues. Germline loops: CDR1 MNHGY, CDR2 SVAAGI. V was cut by 2 bases and J by 3 bases, with 28 bases left in between. This CDR3 is CASSYTGNCSAPGVANEKLFF. Here the CDR3 DNA reads TGTGCCAGCAGTTATACCGGGAATTGTTCAGCCCCCGGTGTGGCTAATGAAAAACTGTTTTTT.

The chain joins TRBV10-3 to TRBJ2-7; D is possibly TRBD2 (7 bases). The germline V and J ends were trimmed by 11 bases and 4 bases, with 15 bases remaining between them. The germline V gene encodes CDR1 ENHRY and CDR2 SYGVKD. The CDR3 has 12 amino acids. CDR3 DNA: TGTGCCGGGGGGGGCGACTGGTACGAGCAGTACTTC. Protein: CAGGGDWYEQYF.

The chain links TRBV7-9 to TRBJ1-2; a weak D match, TRBD1 (6 bases). Trimming cost V 7 bases and J 2 bases, with 14 bases left between them. The CDR3 sequence is 14 residues long. Germline CDR1 and CDR2: SEHNR and FQNEAQ (reference sequence). The CDR3, as DNA: TGTGCCAGCACGCTTAAGGACAGAAACTATGGCTACACCTTC. Translation gives CASTLKDRNYGYTF.

The J gene is TRBJ1-1, the V gene TRBV9, with D unresolved. The germline V and J ends were trimmed by 4 bases and 8 bases, with 12 bases remaining between them. From germline, CDR1 is SGDLS and CDR2 YYNGEE. The CDR3 is 12 amino acids. CDR3 protein: CASSRYGEEAFF. The CDR3 DNA sequence: TGTGCCAGCAGCAGGTACGGGGAGGAAGCTTTCTTT.

This clone was observed a single time. The V call is TRBV27, the J call TRBJ1-3; possibly TRBD1 for D (5 bases). CDR1 is MNHEY and CDR2 is SMNVEV in the germline V gene (reference sequence). This CDR3 spans 14 amino acids. V was shortened by 8 bases and J by 0 bases, with 11 bases between the two germline ends. The chain's CDR3 is CASCRDSSGNTIYF. CDR3 bases: TGTGCCAGCTGCAGGGATAGCTCTGGAAACACCATATATTTT.

The rearrangement joins TRBV5-5 to TRBJ1-5, with D possibly TRBD1 on 5 matching bases. CDR1 and CDR2 (germline): SGHKS, YYEKEE (reference sequence). There are 16 residues in the CDR3. The V end lost 0 bases, the J end lost 4 bases, and 14 bases lay between the germline ends. CDR3 sequence: CASSLEAGLINQPQHF. DNA for the CDR3: TGTGCCAGCAGCTTGGAAGCAGGGCTAATTAATCAGCCCCAGCATTTT.